The clone carrying this TCR beta chain was counted between two and nine times. Its specificity is not known. Reverse transcribing all isolated RNA meant expressed TCRB transcripts were sequenced. Sequenced by immunoSEQ multiplex PCR; TCRdb stores in-frame clones only, minus some. The sample consists of about 650,000 clones, roughly 12% of them appearing once. This sample is part of a study of beta chain features in type 1 diabetes. CDR3 length equals 15 residues. From germline, CDR1 is SGHRS and CDR2 YFSETQ. The junction had 6 bases not matched to a gene; V was cut back by 4 bases and J by 5 bases. Study results and caveats: Patients' naive, central memory and regulatory TCRB repertoires appeared more alike than those of healthy donors. Patients with Type 1 diabetes showed moderately but significantly shorter TCRB CDR3s in all four CD4+ subsets.

The chain couples TRBV5-1 to TRBJ2-5; TRBD1 matches at 12 bases. The receptor was isolated from a young man with type 1 diabetes. Sequenced input: naive CD4+ T cells from blood. The CDR3 region is CASSKGQGAWETQYF. For the CDR3, the DNA is TGCGCCAGCAGCAAGGGACAGGGGGCTTGGGAGACCCAGTACTTC.